The 27 T cell receptor beta chains in this list originate from one sample, sequenced in a study of T cell clonality in common variable immunodeficiency. The method was immunoSEQ multiplex PCR; TCRdb's version includes in-frame clones alone and lacks a portion of them. Found here are about 39,000 clones, no singletons; the ten largest cover roughly 2.9%. The source material was peripheral blood mononuclear cells. These receptors all come from a person aged 18 to 75 in good health.

This clone was counted many times. The read finishes 3 residues shy of the CDR3 end, and the germline J gene is used to complete it. The chain uses TRBV29-1 and TRBJ2-5; TRBD1 is a possible D gene (6 bases). CDR1 is SQVTM and CDR2 is ANQGSEA in the germline V gene. Between the trimmed V and J ends, which lost 5 bases and 1 base, there was a span of 23 bases. The CDR3 length is 17 residues. This CDR3 is CSVLGGAGQPIQETQYF. CDR3 bases read: TGCAGCGTTTTGGGTGGGGCAGGACAGCCTATCCAAGAGACC.

Ten or more counts support this clone. The DNA ends 3 residues before the CDR3 does, and the rest of the CDR3 is filled in from the germline J gene. V is TRBV18 and J is TRBJ2-6, with TRBD2 matching over 9 bases. V was clipped by 1 base and J by 1 base; unmatched bases: 8. This CDR3 region has 19 residues. Germline-derived CDR1 and CDR2 are KGHSH and LQKENI. The sequenced part of the CDR3 DNA is TGTGCCAGCTCACCACGGGGAGTAGCGGGAGCTTCTGGGGCCAACGTC. As protein: CASSPRGVAGASGANV. The complete CDR3 sequence is CASSPRGVAGASGANVLTF.

In this sample, this clone turned up a few times. The missing CDR3 end, 3 residues past where the read stops, is filled in from the germline J gene. V is TRBV2 and J is TRBJ2-3; a possible D gene is TRBD1 (6 bases). The CDR3 spans 14 residues. The germline gives CDR1 SNHLY, CDR2 FYNNEI. Partial CDR3 DNA: TGTGCCAGCAGTGAGAGAAGGGGTGGACAGCCG. This gives the protein CASSERRGGQP. The full CDR3 sequence reads CASSERRGGQPQYF.

The sample holds many counts of this clone. The read finishes 3 residues shy of the CDR3 end, and the germline J gene is used to complete it. The chain links TRBV29-1 to TRBJ1-1, with a weak D call TRBD1 (6 bases). Germline V lookup: CDR1 SQVTM, CDR2 ANQGSEA. The CDR3 contains 12 residues. Incomplete CDR3 DNA: TGCAGCGTCGAACAACAGGGAGGCGAA. This encodes CSVEQQGGE. In full, the CDR3 reads CSVEQQGGEAFF. The whole variable domain, remainder taken from reference TRBV29-1 and TRBJ1-1, is SAVISQKPSRDICQRGTSLTIQCQVDSQVTMMFWYRQQPGQSLTLIATANQGSEATYESGFVIDKFPISRPNLTFSTLTVSNMSPEDSSIYLCSVEQQGGEAFFGQGTRLTVV.

This clone occurred many times. The missing CDR3 end, 3 residues past where the read stops, is filled in from the germline J gene. The rearrangement links TRBV7-6 to TRBJ2-7; a weak D match, TRBD2 (6 bases). Germline loops: CDR1 SGHVS, CDR2 FNYEAQ. The V gene lost 5 bases and the J gene lost 3 bases, with 14 bases spanning the gap. The CDR3 extends over 14 amino acids. The CDR3 region is CASSPPGSGYEQYF. CDR3 DNA, as far as it was read: TGTGCCAGCAGCCCTCCGGGTAGCGGCTACGAG.

This clone was seen more than once but under ten times. This CDR3 is CASSSDMGKEKLFF. CDR3 DNA (partial): TGTGCCAGCAGCTCGGACATGGGGAAGGAAAAA. The rearrangement uses TRBV7-9 and TRBJ1-4; a weak D match, TRBD1 (5 bases). The CDR3 extends 3 residues past the end of the read, so its final part is completed from the germline J gene. The ends were cut back, 4 bases at V and 8 bases at J, with 14 bases in the middle. The CDR3 contains 14 residues. In germline, CDR1 is SEHNR, CDR2 FQNEAQ (reference sequence).

This clone has more than one count but fewer than ten. One end of the junction is discordant with germline, which a read error may explain. Read coverage stops 3 residues before the CDR3 terminus; the germline J gene supplies the remainder. This chain links TRBV5-1 with TRBJ1-2; TRBD1 matches 9 bases. CDR3 length equals 16 residues. CDR1 SGHRS and CDR2 YFSETQ come from the germline V gene. The sequenced part of the CDR3 DNA is TGCGCCAGCAGCTTGGGGGACAGGGCCACCTTCTATGTC. This codes for CASSLGDRATFYV. In full, the CDR3 reads CASSLGDRATFYVYTF.

There are many counts of this clone. The read stops 3 residues short of the end of the CDR3; the missing end is completed from the germline J gene. The rearrangement joins TRBV5-1 to TRBJ2-2, with D possibly matching TRBD2 (5 bases). V was cut by 1 base and J by 5 bases, with 12 bases left in between. This CDR3 contains 15 residues. In germline, CDR1 is SGHRS, CDR2 YFSETQ. Partial CDR3 DNA: TGCGCCAGCAGCTTGACAGTCTCGGGGACCGGGGAG. It translates to CASSLTVSGTGE. The entire CDR3 reads CASSLTVSGTGELFF.

Notes on this clone: The read ends 3 residues before the CDR3 terminus; that terminus is restored from the germline J gene. The chain joins TRBV6-1 to TRBJ1-2; no reliable D call. This CDR3 region has 15 residues. Germline V lookup: CDR1 MNHNS, CDR2 SASEGT. The CDR3 loop reads CASSEASGSSNDYTF. Partial CDR3 DNA: TGTGCCAGCAGTGAAGCGAGCGGGAGTAGCAATGAC.

This clone came up many times. The read ends 3 residues shy of where the CDR3 ends; the end is completed using the germline J gene. The identical CDR3 is also encoded by other nucleotide sequences in the sample. The chain links TRBV20-1 to TRBJ2-7; 13 bases are shared with TRBD2. The germline gives CDR1 DFQATT, CDR2 SNEGSKA (reference sequence). CDR3 size: 16 residues. J was trimmed by 0 bases and V by 5 bases; bases with no gene match: 7. The sequenced CDR3 bases are TGCAGTGCTCATGGACTAGCGGGAGTTTCCTCCTACGAG. This codes for CSAHGLAGVSSYE. The whole CDR3 is CSAHGLAGVSSYEQYF.

This clone was seen at least ten times. The sequenced part of the CDR3 DNA is TGTGCCAGCAGCGGATCAGGGTACACGACAGATGGA. This codes for CASSGSGYTTDG. The CDR3 as a whole reads CASSGSGYTTDGAFF. V and J are TRBV5-8 and TRBJ1-1; D might be TRBD1 (5 bases). The CDR3 end falls 3 residues outside the read, so it is completed with the germline J gene. The CDR3 contains 15 residues. CDR1 and CDR2 from the germline V gene are SGHTS and YDEGEE. Full variable domain (rest looked up from reference TRBV5-8 and TRBJ1-1): EAGVTQSPTHLIKTRGQQATLRCSPISGHTSVYWYQQALGLGLQFLLWYDEGEERNRGNFPPRFSGRQFPNYSSELNVNALELEDSALYLCASSGSGYTTDGAFFGQGTRLTVV.

Comment on this clone: Sequencing ends 3 residues short of the CDR3 end; the germline J gene provides the rest. This chain uses TRBV7-9 with TRBJ1-1, with TRBD1 matching 7 bases. The germline gives CDR1 SEHNR, CDR2 FQNEAQ (reference sequence). The CDR3 has 13 amino acids. The covered CDR3 bases are TGTGCCAGCAGCTTAGGGTCTGACAGGGTA. Translation: CASSLGSDRV. The whole CDR3 is CASSLGSDRVAFF.

The table lists this clone with many counts. The read finishes 3 residues shy of the CDR3 end, and the germline J gene is used to complete it. The V gene is TRBV10-3, the J gene TRBJ2-5; the match to TRBD1 covers 7 bases. Germline-derived CDR1 and CDR2 are ENHRY and SYGVKD. Trimming cost V 11 bases and J 3 bases; bases outside gene matches: 6. The CDR3 is 12 residues long. The sequenced part of the CDR3 DNA is TGTGCCTCGTCCACAGGGGAAGAGACC. Its protein product is CASSTGEET. The entire CDR3 protein reads CASSTGEETQYF.

The table lists this clone with a few counts. The covered CDR3 bases are TGTGCCAGCAGCATTAAGGGGTACGAG. Translating it yields CASSIKGYE. The whole CDR3 protein reads CASSIKGYEQYF. The chain has TRBV7-9 and TRBJ2-7, with D tentatively TRBD1 (5 bases). The read falls 3 residues short of the CDR3 end, and the missing part is taken from the germline J gene. CDR1 is SEHNR and CDR2 is FQNEAQ in the germline V gene (reference sequence). This CDR3 comprises 12 residues. Trimming stripped 5 bases from V and 4 bases from J, with 9 bases between.

This clone was detected ten times or more. The CDR3 end falls 3 residues outside the read, so it is completed with the germline J gene. This chain links TRBV5-1 with TRBJ2-3; TRBD2 matches at 13 bases. Germline-derived CDR1 and CDR2 are SGHRS and YFSETQ. J was trimmed by 6 bases and V by 5 bases; bases with no gene match: 6. The CDR3 sequence is 15 residues long. Partial CDR3 DNA: TGCGCCAGCAGACTAGCGGGAGGGCCGGGTGATACG. Its translation: CASRLAGGPGDT. The entire CDR3 is CASRLAGGPGDTQYF.

This clone was recorded at least ten times. Coverage ceases 3 residues before the CDR3 finishes, and the germline J gene fills in the end. The chain combines TRBV19 with TRBJ2-1; 10 nucleotides agree with TRBD1. J gave up 6 bases and V 7 bases, and 6 bases lay outside the gene matches. The CDR3 runs 14 residues. Germline CDR1 reads LNHDA; CDR2 reads SQIVND (reference sequence). The sequenced part of the CDR3 DNA is TGTGCCAGTAATCTCCGGGACAGGGGCAATGAG. Amino acid sequence: CASNLRDRGNE. The entire CDR3 is CASNLRDRGNEQFF.

In this sample, this clone turned up many times. The read falls 3 residues short of the CDR3 end, and the missing part is taken from the germline J gene. The rearrangement uses TRBV7-3 and TRBJ2-1; perhaps TRBD2 as D (7 bases). In germline, CDR1 is SGHTA, CDR2 FQGTGA. CDR3 size: 18 residues. The V gene lost 0 bases and the J gene lost 4 bases, with 19 bases spanning the gap. Partial CDR3 DNA: TGTGCCAGCAGCTTAACGGGGGGGCGGGTGAGCAAGTACAATGAG. Translation gives CASSLTGGRVSKYNE. The CDR3 in its entirety is CASSLTGGRVSKYNEQFF.

This clone was observed at least ten times. The sequenced fragment ends 3 residues before the CDR3 boundary, so the rest is inferred from the germline J gene. This chain links TRBV5-1 with TRBJ2-2, with 7 bases that match TRBD1. The CDR3 has 14 amino acids. Germline V lookup: CDR1 SGHRS, CDR2 YFSETQ. V lost 4 bases and J lost 1; bases outside the gene matches: 1. Here the CDR3 reads CASSRTGNTGELFF. The sequenced CDR3 bases are TGCGCCAGCAGCAGGACAGGGAACACCGGGGAG.

This clone appeared many times. Coverage ceases 3 residues before the CDR3 finishes, and the germline J gene fills in the end. The rearrangement joins TRBV19 to TRBJ2-5, with 16 nucleotides matching TRBD2. Per germline, CDR1 LNHDA and CDR2 SQIVND (reference sequence). V gave up 8 bases and J gave up 5 bases; unmatched junction bases: 8. The CDR3 has 16 amino acids. CDR3 DNA, as far as it was read: TGTGCCAGTCGTCGGGGACTAGCGGGAGGGATGGAGACC. Its protein is CASRRGLAGGMET. In full, the CDR3 is CASRRGLAGGMETQYF.

In the case of this clone: The read halts 3 residues ahead of the CDR3 end, with the missing end drawn from the germline J gene. V is TRBV5-1 and J is TRBJ2-3, with 8 bases aligning to TRBD2. The CDR3 consists of 15 residues. The germline V gene has CDR1 SGHRS and CDR2 YFSETQ. CDR3 DNA, as far as it was read: TGCGCCAGCACCGGCGGGGGGAATGCACAAGAGACG. Its protein is CASTGGGNAQET. The complete CDR3 sequence is CASTGGGNAQETQYF. The variable domain in full, with the rest retrieved from reference TRBV5-1 and TRBJ2-3, is KAGVTQTPRYLIKTRGQQVTLSCSPISGHRSVSWYQQTPGQGLQFLFEYFSETQRNKGNFPGRFSGRQFSNSRSEMNVSTLELGDSALYLCASTGGGNAQETQYFGPGTRLTVL.

This clone was found many times. The sequenced fragment ends 3 residues before the CDR3 boundary, so the rest is inferred from the germline J gene. The rearrangement uses TRBV28 and TRBJ2-7, with 7 bases that match TRBD2. V was pared by 10 bases and J by 3 bases, with 12 bases of the junction left unmatched. The CDR3 has 14 amino acids. Germline lookup yields CDR1 MDHEN and CDR2 SYDVKM. CDR3 loop: CATERAGTVYEQYF. The CDR3 bases that were read are TGTGCCACGGAAAGAGCGGGAACGGTCTACGAG.

This clone occurred many times. The read halts 3 residues ahead of the CDR3 end, with the missing end drawn from the germline J gene. V is TRBV7-3 and J is TRBJ2-1; D not resolved. In germline, CDR1 is SGHTA, CDR2 FQGTGA. V was clipped by 5 bases and J by 8 bases, with 13 bases between them. This CDR3 region has 13 residues. CDR3 DNA, as far as it was read: TGTGCCAGCAGCCTTACCGTCAGCGATGAG. This encodes CASSLTVSDE. In full, the CDR3 is CASSLTVSDEQFF.

This clone has only a few counts. The CDR3 end falls 3 residues outside the read, so it is completed with the germline J gene. The V call is TRBV5-1, the J call TRBJ2-3, with D unresolved. In germline, CDR1 is SGHRS, CDR2 YFSETQ. CDR3 length: 13 amino acids. V dropped 5 bases and J dropped 0 bases, with 7 bases sitting between them. The chain's CDR3 is CASSSGSTDTQYF. The covered CDR3 bases are TGCGCCAGCAGTTCGGGTAGCACAGATACG.

This clone occurred a few times. The CDR3 is cut off 3 residues early in the read; its end comes from the germline J gene. The chain has TRBV6-2 or TRBV6-3 and TRBJ2-2; no definite D call. Germline CDR1 reads MNHEY; CDR2 reads SVGEGT. The CDR3 covers 15 residues. The CDR3 sequence: CASSYPPSLRGKLFF. The sequenced part of the CDR3 DNA is TGTGCCAGCAGTTACCCTCCGAGTCTTCGCGGAAAG.

This clone was seen at least ten times. The CDR3 is cut off 3 residues early in the read; its end comes from the germline J gene. The chain combines TRBV2 with TRBJ1-2, with a possible D match to TRBD1 (6 bases). Germline loops: CDR1 SNHLY, CDR2 FYNNEI. CDR3 length: 14 residues. CDR3 amino acids: CATAVITGSGGYTF. The CDR3 bases that were read are TGTGCCACCGCGGTTATAACAGGGTCAGGAGGC. Together with reference TRBV2 and TRBJ1-2, the CDR3 gives the full variable domain: EPEVTQTPSHQVTQMGQEVILRCVPISNHLYFYWYRQILGQKVEFLVSFYNNEISEKSEIFDDQFSVERPDGSNFTLKIRSTKLEDSAMYFCATAVITGSGGYTFGSGTRLTVV.

This clone has a count of ten or more. Sequencing ends 3 residues short of the CDR3 end; the germline J gene provides the rest. J is TRBJ1-5 and V is TRBV5-1; tentative D call: TRBD1 (5 bases). This CDR3 has 14 amino acids. V dropped 0 bases and J dropped 4 bases, with 8 bases sitting between them. Germline V gene data show CDR1 as SGHRS and CDR2 as YFSETQ. The CDR3 DNA, read in part, is TGCGCCAGCAGCTTGGGAGGGGTTAATCAGCCC. The encoded protein is CASSLGGVNQP. The complete CDR3 protein is CASSLGGVNQPQHF.

This clone showed up many times. From the germline J gene comes the end of the CDR3, since the read stops 3 residues before it. Other DNA sequences from this sample encode an identical CDR3 as well. The chain joins TRBV19 to TRBJ1-3, with TRBD1 matching 10 bases. This CDR3 spans 14 amino acids. Per germline, CDR1 LNHDA and CDR2 SQIVND (reference sequence). V lost 6 bases to trimming and J lost 4 bases; unmatched junction nucleotides: 3. This chain's CDR3 is CASRGQGGGNTIYF. The CDR3 DNA, read in part, is TGTGCCAGTAGAGGACAGGGGGGCGGAAACACC.